These 6 T cell receptor beta chains originate from one sample sequenced in a study of early T cells in non-severe SARS-CoV-2 infection. TCRdb processed the 5' RACE reads anew with MiXCR; each CDR3 protein has one entry. Seen here are roughly 26,000 distinct CDR3 sequences, 5.1% observed once, and the top ten hold 4%. Specimen: whole blood. Every receptor here comes from an adult who was a healthcare worker with PCR-confirmed SARS-CoV-2 infection or an uninfected control (not recorded which).

This clonotype was counted at least ten times. J is TRBJ2-7 and V is TRBV7-9; a weak D match, TRBD1 (6 bases). This CDR3 has 12 residues. The germline gives CDR1 SEHNR, CDR2 FQNEAQ (reference sequence). Trimming cost V 3 bases and J 7 bases, with 10 bases left between them. DNA for the CDR3: TGTGCCAGCAGCTTCGTAAGGGGGGAGCAGTACTTC. The encoded protein is CASSFVRGEQYF.

This clonotype has more than one count but fewer than ten. V usage is TRBV7-9 and J usage is TRBJ1-1; D is undetermined. Deletions cut 8 bases from V and 2 bases from J, with 12 bases between. CDR3 length: 13 residues. Per germline, CDR1 SEHNR and CDR2 FQNEAQ (reference sequence). DNA for the CDR3: TGTGCCAGCGGGATACGGAGTAACACTGAAGCTTTCTTT. Translation: CASGIRSNTEAFF.

A few counts support this clonotype. The CDR3 DNA sequence: TGTGCCAGCAGCCGGGGGGCCGGGGAGACCCAGTACTTC. It is translated as CASSRGAGETQYF. The V gene is TRBV11-2, the J gene TRBJ2-5; a weak D match, TRBD2 (7 bases). Trimming removed 5 bases from V and 5 bases from J, with 12 bases in between. The CDR3 consists of 13 residues. Per germline, CDR1 SGHAT and CDR2 FQNNGV.

This clonotype was seen ten or more times. The V and J genes are TRBV7-8 and TRBJ1-5, with D unclear. CDR1 and CDR2 (germline): SGHVS, FQNEAQ. This CDR3 region has 17 residues. Trimming removed 0 bases from V and 6 bases from J, with 18 bases in between. Here the CDR3 reads CASSLAVAVEGGQPQHF. As DNA, the CDR3 is TGTGCCAGCAGCTTAGCGGTGGCGGTTGAAGGAGGTCAGCCCCAGCATTTT.

The table lists this clonotype with a few counts. The J gene is TRBJ2-5, the V gene TRBV11-3; 9 bases agree with TRBD1. There are 17 residues in the CDR3. The germline gives CDR1 SGHNT, CDR2 YENEEA. Losses at the gene ends were 5 bases for V and 2 bases for J; bases not matched to a gene: 12. The CDR3, as DNA: TGTGCCAGCAGCGCCACTTCGAACAGGGGGCGACAAGAGACCCAGTACTTC. It encodes CASSATSNRGRQETQYF.

This clonotype was counted at least ten times. The chain links TRBV7-8 to TRBJ1-5, with no clear D. The V gene lost 1 base and the J gene lost 6 bases, with 7 bases spanning the gap. The CDR3 contains 13 residues. Germline lookup yields CDR1 SGHVS and CDR2 FQNEAQ. The CDR3 nucleotides read TGTGCCAGCAGCTTAGGACGGGCTCAGCCCCAGCATTTT. It encodes CASSLGRAQPQHF.